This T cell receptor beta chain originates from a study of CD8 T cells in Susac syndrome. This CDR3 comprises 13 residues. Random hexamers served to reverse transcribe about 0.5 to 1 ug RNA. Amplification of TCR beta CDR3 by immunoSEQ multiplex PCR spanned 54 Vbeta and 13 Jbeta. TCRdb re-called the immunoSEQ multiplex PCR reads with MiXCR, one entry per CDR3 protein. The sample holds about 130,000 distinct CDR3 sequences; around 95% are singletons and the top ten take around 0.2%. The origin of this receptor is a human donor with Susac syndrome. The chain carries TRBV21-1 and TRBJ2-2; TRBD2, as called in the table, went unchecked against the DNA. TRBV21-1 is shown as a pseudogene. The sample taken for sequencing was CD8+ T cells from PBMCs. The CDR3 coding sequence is TGTGCCAGCATGCGGGACTGGACCGGGGAGCTGTTTTTT. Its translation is CASMRDWTGELFF.